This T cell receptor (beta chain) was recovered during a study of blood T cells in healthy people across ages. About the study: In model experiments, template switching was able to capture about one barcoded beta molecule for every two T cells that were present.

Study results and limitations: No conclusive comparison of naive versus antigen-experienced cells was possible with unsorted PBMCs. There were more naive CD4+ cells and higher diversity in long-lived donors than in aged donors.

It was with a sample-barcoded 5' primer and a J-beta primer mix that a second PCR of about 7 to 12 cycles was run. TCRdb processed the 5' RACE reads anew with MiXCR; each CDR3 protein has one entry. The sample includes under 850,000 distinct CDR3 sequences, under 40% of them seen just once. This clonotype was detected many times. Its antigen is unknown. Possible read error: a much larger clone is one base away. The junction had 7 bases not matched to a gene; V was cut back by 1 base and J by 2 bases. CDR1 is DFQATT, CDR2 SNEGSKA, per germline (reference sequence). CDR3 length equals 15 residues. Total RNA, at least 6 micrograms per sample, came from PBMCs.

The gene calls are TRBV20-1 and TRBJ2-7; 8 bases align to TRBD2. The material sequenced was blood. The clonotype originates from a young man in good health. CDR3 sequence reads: CSARGGRAGAYEQYF. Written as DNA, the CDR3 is TGCAGTGCTAGAGGTGGACGAGCGGGGGCCTACGAGCAGTACTTC.